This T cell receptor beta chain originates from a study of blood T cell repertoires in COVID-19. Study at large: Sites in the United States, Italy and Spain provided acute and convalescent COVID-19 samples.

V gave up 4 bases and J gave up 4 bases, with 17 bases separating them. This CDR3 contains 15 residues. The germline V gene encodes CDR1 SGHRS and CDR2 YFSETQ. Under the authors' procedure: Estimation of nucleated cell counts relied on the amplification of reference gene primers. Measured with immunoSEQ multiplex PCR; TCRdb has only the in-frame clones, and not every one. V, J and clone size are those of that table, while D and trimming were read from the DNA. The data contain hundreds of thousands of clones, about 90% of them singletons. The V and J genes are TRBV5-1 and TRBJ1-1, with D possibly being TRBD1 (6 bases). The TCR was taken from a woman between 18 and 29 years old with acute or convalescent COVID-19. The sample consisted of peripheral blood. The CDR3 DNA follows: TGCGCCAGCAGCCCGGCTCGGACAGAGCGCACTGAAGCTTTCTTT. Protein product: CASSPARTERTEAFF.